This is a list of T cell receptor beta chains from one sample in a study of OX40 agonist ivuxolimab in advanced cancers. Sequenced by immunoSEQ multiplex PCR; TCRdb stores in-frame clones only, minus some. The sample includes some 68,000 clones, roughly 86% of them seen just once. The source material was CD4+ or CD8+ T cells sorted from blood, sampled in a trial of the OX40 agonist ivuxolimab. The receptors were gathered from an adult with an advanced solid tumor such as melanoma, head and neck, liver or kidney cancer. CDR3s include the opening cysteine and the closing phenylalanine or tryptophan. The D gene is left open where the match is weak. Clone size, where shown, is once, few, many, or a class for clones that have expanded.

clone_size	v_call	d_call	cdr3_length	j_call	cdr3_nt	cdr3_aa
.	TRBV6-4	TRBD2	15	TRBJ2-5	TGTGCCAGCAGTGCCCCCGTAGCGGGAGAGGAGACCCAGTACTTC	CASSAPVAGEETQYF
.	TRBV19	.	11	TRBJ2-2	TGTGCCAGTAGTACACCCGGGGAGCTGTTTTTT	CASSTPGELFF
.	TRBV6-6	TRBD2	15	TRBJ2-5	TGTGCCAGCAGTTGGTCGGGGGGGCTGGGTAAGACCCAGTACTTC	CASSWSGGLGKTQYF
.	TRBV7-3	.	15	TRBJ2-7	TGTGCCAGCAGCCGAGGTGTTGGAGCGTCCTACGAGCAGTACTTC	CASSRGVGASYEQYF
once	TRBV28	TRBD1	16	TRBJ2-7	TGTGCCAGCAGTACCCTGGGACAGCCAGTAATATACGAGCAGTACTTC	CASSTLGQPVIYEQYF
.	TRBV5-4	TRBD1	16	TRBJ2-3	TGTGCCAGCAGCCGTGGGACAGGGGCCAGCACAGATACGCAGTATTTT	CASSRGTGASTDTQYF
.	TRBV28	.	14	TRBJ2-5	TGTGCCAGCAGTCGTCAACAGGGTAGAGAGACCCAGTACTTC	CASSRQQGRETQYF
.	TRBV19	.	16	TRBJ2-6	TGTGCCAGTATGGAACAGGGCCCCTCTGGGGCCAACGTCCTGACTTTC	CASMEQGPSGANVLTF
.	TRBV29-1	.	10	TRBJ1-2	TGCAGCGTTGAAAGGGATGGCTACACCTTC	CSVERDGYTF
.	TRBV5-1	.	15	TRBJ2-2	TGCGCCAGCACTAGGGTGGGGACGAACACCGGGGAGCTGTTTTTT	CASTRVGTNTGELFF
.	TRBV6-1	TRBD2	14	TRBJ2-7	TGTGCCAGCAGTCGTGGGAGGGACTCCTACGAGCAGTACTTC	CASSRGRDSYEQYF
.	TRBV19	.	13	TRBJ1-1	TGTGCCAGTACCCGAGGGGGGGCCACTGAAGCTTTCTTT	CASTRGGATEAFF
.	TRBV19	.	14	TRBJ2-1	TGTGCCAGCGGAGGGGGCCTGGTCTATGATGAGCAGTTCTTC	CASGGGLVYDEQFF
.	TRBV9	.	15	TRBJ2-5	TGTGCCAGCAGCTCAAATACAGGGTTGGGAGAGACCCAGTACTTC	CASSSNTGLGETQYF